The rows below give T cell receptor beta chains drawn from one sample of a study of early T cells in non-severe SARS-CoV-2 infection. TCRdb processed the 5' RACE reads anew with MiXCR; each CDR3 protein has one entry. The sample has 35,000 to 45,000 distinct CDR3 sequences, roughly 6.6% seen once; the top ten hold 20% to 25%. Source: whole blood, taken at baseline. The receptors were gathered from an adult who was a healthcare worker with PCR-confirmed SARS-CoV-2 infection or an uninfected control (not recorded which). CDR3s include the opening cysteine and the closing phenylalanine or tryptophan. A D gene is named only where the DNA matches it firmly. Rows may omit the clone size; those that give it use once, few, many or a size class.

d_gene	v_gene	j_gene	abundance	len	CDR3aa	CDR3nt
-	TRBV19	TRBJ2-6	few	15	CASTGKNSGANVLTF	TGTGCCAGTACAGGGAAGAATTCTGGGGCCAACGTCCTGACTTTC
-	TRBV11-2	TRBJ2-1	many	14	CASSQMKRPNEQFF	TGTGCCAGCAGCCAAATGAAGAGACCCAATGAGCAGTTCTTC
TRBD2	TRBV7-2	TRBJ2-5	many	15	CASSLGASGGALGIF	TGTGCCAGCAGCTTAGGAGCTAGCGGGGGGGCCCTGGGTATTTTC
-	TRBV4-3	TRBJ1-1	many	13	CASSQEEATEAFF	TGCGCCAGCAGCCAAGAGGAAGCCACTGAAGCTTTCTTT
-	TRBV6-2/TRBV6-3	TRBJ2-1	many	13	CASTLDTYNEQFF	TGTGCCAGCACCCTTGATACCTACAATGAGCAGTTCTTC
-	TRBV4-3	TRBJ2-3	many	17	CASSQDAGPGGTDTQYF	TGCGCCAGCAGCCAAGATGCCGGGCCAGGGGGCACAGATACGCAGTATTTT
TRBD2	TRBV2	TRBJ2-5	-	18	CASRRQPGLAVRAGTQYF	TGTGCCAGCAGACGACAACCCGGACTAGCGGTTAGGGCCGGAACCCAGTACTTC
TRBD1	TRBV29-1	TRBJ1-2	-	13	CSVGEQGGYGYTF	TGCAGCGTTGGGGAACAGGGGGGCTATGGCTACACCTTC
TRBD1	TRBV5-1	TRBJ2-3	-	14	CASSPGQSTDTQYF	TGCGCCAGCAGCCCGGGACAGAGCACAGATACGCAGTATTTT
-	TRBV6-2/TRBV6-3	TRBJ1-1	many	14	CASTPLIEVTEAFF	TGTGCCAGCACCCCTCTTATCGAAGTCACTGAAGCTTTCTTT
TRBD1	TRBV7-2	TRBJ2-7	-	15	CASSLRTGMTYEQYF	TGTGCCAGCAGCCTGAGGACAGGAATGACCTACGAGCAGTACTTC
-	TRBV11-2	TRBJ2-1	-	14	CASSLEVGPNEQFF	TGTGCCAGCAGCCTCGAGGTGGGGCCCAATGAGCAGTTCTTC
-	TRBV12-3/TRBV12-4	TRBJ2-3	many	14	CASSLLQNTDTQYF	TGTGCCAGCAGTTTATTACAGAACACAGATACGCAGTATTTT
-	TRBV7-2	TRBJ2-5	many	15	CASSLGSSRAEAQYF	TGTGCCAGCAGCTTAGGTTCCTCAAGGGCCGAGGCCCAGTACTTC
-	TRBV10-3	TRBJ2-2	-	15	CAISEMNMNTGELFF	TGTGCCATCAGTGAAATGAACATGAACACCGGGGAGCTGTTTTTT
-	TRBV20-1	TRBJ1-6	-	16	CSARTGGGGFYSPLHF	TGCAGTGCTAGAACCGGAGGAGGGGGTTTTTATTCACCCCTCCACTTT
-	TRBV19	TRBJ2-5	many	15	CASSDIQGHGETQYF	TGTGCCAGTAGTGACATTCAGGGTCATGGAGAGACCCAGTACTTC
TRBD1	TRBV7-2	TRBJ1-3	many	15	CASSSQTGRLNTIYF	TGTGCCAGCAGCTCCCAGACAGGGAGGTTAAACACCATATATTTT
TRBD2	TRBV19	TRBJ2-1	few	17	CASSIGDGGAVDNEQFF	TGTGCCAGTAGTATAGGAGACGGGGGGGCCGTTGACAATGAGCAGTTCTTC
TRBD1	TRBV12-3/TRBV12-4	TRBJ1-1	-	15	CASSSQQGVNTEAFF	TGTGCCAGCAGCTCTCAACAGGGGGTTAACACTGAAGCTTTCTTT
-	TRBV5-4	TRBJ2-2	-	16	CASSFGGGKDTGELFF	TGTGCCAGCAGCTTTGGGGGCGGCAAGGACACCGGGGAGCTGTTTTTT
-	TRBV11-2	TRBJ1-5	few	14	CASSLEPYGGPQHF	TGTGCCAGCAGCTTAGAACCGTATGGTGGGCCCCAGCATTTT
TRBD1	TRBV12-3/TRBV12-4	TRBJ2-3	many	14	CASSFGTGPDTQYF	TGTGCCAGCAGTTTCGGGACAGGGCCCGATACGCAGTATTTT
-	TRBV6-2/TRBV6-3	TRBJ1-4	many	13	CASEGHTGEKLFF	TGTGCCAGCGAGGGCCACACCGGGGAAAAACTGTTTTTT
-	TRBV12-2	TRBJ1-1	many	17	CASRPVLLGRGSTEAFF	TGTGCAAGTCGCCCCGTCCTCCTCGGAAGAGGTAGCACTGAAGCTTTCTTT
-	TRBV4-1	TRBJ1-6	many	16	CASSQDQLRANSPLHF	TGCGCCAGCAGCCAAGATCAGTTAAGGGCTAATTCACCCCTCCACTTT
-	TRBV29-1	TRBJ2-7	many	12	CSVETVTYEQYF	TGCAGCGTTGAGACAGTTACTTACGAGCAGTACTTC
-	TRBV24-1	TRBJ2-7	many	16	CATSDSYRGGKNEQYF	TGTGCCACCAGTGATTCTTACAGGGGAGGGAAAAACGAGCAGTACTTC
-	TRBV28	TRBJ2-7	few	15	CASSLYGYDSYEQYF	TGTGCCAGCAGTTTGTATGGCTACGACTCCTACGAGCAGTACTTC
TRBD2	TRBV20-1	TRBJ2-7	few	13	CSANRGGFYEQYF	TGCAGTGCTAACCGGGGGGGGTTCTACGAGCAGTACTTC
TRBD1	TRBV28	TRBJ1-5	many	17	CASSYGTGVRSNQPQHF	TGTGCCAGCAGTTACGGGACAGGTGTTAGAAGCAATCAGCCCCAGCATTTT
-	TRBV10-3	TRBJ2-3	many	11	CAIGGTDTQYF	TGTGCCATCGGGGGCACAGATACGCAGTATTTT
-	TRBV5-1	TRBJ1-3	many	16	CASTLGDGPLGNTIYF	TGCGCCAGCACCCTCGGCGACGGTCCTCTCGGAAACACCATATATTTT
-	TRBV29-1	TRBJ2-2	many	11	CSGGALGELFF	TGCAGCGGTGGAGCGTTGGGGGAGCTGTTTTTT
TRBD2	TRBV6-6	TRBJ2-2	medium-sized	17	CASSYGLAGANTGELFF	TGTGCCAGCAGTTACGGACTAGCGGGGGCGAACACCGGGGAGCTGTTTTTT
-	TRBV24-1	TRBJ1-5	-	13	CATSEQSNQPQHF	TGTGCCACCAGTGAGCAGAGCAATCAGCCCCAGCATTTT
-	TRBV5-1	TRBJ1-2	many	15	CASSLGGDNPYGYTF	TGCGCCAGCAGCTTGGGTGGGGACAATCCCTATGGCTACACCTTC
-	TRBV7-9	TRBJ2-2	-	15	CASSPQAGSSGELFF	TGTGCCAGCAGCCCCCAGGCAGGGTCGTCCGGGGAGCTGTTTTTT
TRBD1	TRBV12-3/TRBV12-4	TRBJ2-5	many	14	CASSLMGTEETQYF	TGTGCCAGCAGTTTGATGGGGACAGAAGAGACCCAGTACTTC
TRBD2	TRBV20-1	TRBJ2-5	many	16	CSARQQPGLVPETQYF	TGCAGTGCTAGACAGCAGCCGGGACTAGTCCCAGAGACCCAGTACTTC
-	TRBV11-1	TRBJ1-1	few	11	CASSFSTEAFF	TGTGCCAGCAGCTTCAGCACTGAAGCTTTCTTT
TRBD1	TRBV5-1	TRBJ2-5	many	17	CASSLRWTGQTQETQYF	TGCGCCAGCAGCTTGAGGTGGACAGGCCAGACCCAAGAGACCCAGTACTTC
-	TRBV10-3	TRBJ2-7	many	12	CAISRVSYEQYF	TGTGCCATCAGCAGAGTCTCCTACGAGCAGTACTTC
-	TRBV29-1	TRBJ1-2	-	10	CSVGSGGYTF	TGCAGCGTTGGTTCTGGTGGCTACACCTTC
TRBD1	TRBV5-1	TRBJ1-6	many	15	CASSISTGSNSPLHF	TGCGCCAGCAGCATCTCGACAGGGTCTAATTCACCCCTCCACTTT
-	TRBV20-1	TRBJ2-4	many	15	CSARPRARAKNIQYF	TGCAGTGCTAGACCCAGGGCCAGAGCCAAAAACATTCAGTACTTC
-	TRBV18	TRBJ2-1	-	16	CASSPDDPSSYNEQFF	TGTGCCAGCTCACCAGACGATCCTAGCTCCTACAATGAGCAGTTCTTC
-	TRBV5-8	TRBJ2-1	-	12	CASSSLYNEQFF	TGTGCCAGCAGCTCTTTATACAATGAGCAGTTCTTC
-	TRBV7-6	TRBJ1-1	many	14	CASSLGQRGAEAFF	TGTGCCAGCAGCTTAGGCCAGAGGGGGGCTGAAGCTTTCTTT
-	TRBV7-3	TRBJ2-5	few	12	CASSSTGETQYF	TGTGCCAGCAGCTCTACCGGAGAGACCCAGTACTTC
-	TRBV6-2/TRBV6-3	TRBJ1-5	many	13	CASTRTSNQPQHF	TGTGCCAGCACAAGGACTAGCAATCAGCCCCAGCATTTT
-	TRBV2	TRBJ2-2	many	14	CASSGTSNTGELFF	TGTGCCAGCTCGGGCACCTCGAACACCGGGGAGCTGTTTTTT
-	TRBV20-1	TRBJ2-7	many	10	CSASLVEQYF	TGCAGTGCTAGTCTCGTCGAGCAGTACTTC
TRBD2	TRBV4-2	TRBJ2-2	few	17	CASSQESLAGVTGELFF	TGTGCCAGCAGCCAAGAATCTTTAGCGGGAGTCACCGGGGAGCTGTTTTTT
-	TRBV7-9	TRBJ1-5	many	15	CASSLAGAGNQPQHF	TGTGCCAGCAGCTTAGCGGGGGCGGGGAATCAGCCCCAGCATTTT
TRBD2	TRBV20-1	TRBJ2-1	few	15	CSARALAGVLEEQFF	TGCAGTGCTAGAGCATTAGCGGGAGTACTGGAGGAGCAGTTCTTC
-	TRBV12-3/TRBV12-4	TRBJ1-2	many	13	CASSLDSNYGYTF	TGTGCCAGCAGTTTAGACAGCAACTATGGCTACACCTTC
-	TRBV7-3	TRBJ2-3	many	14	CASSLRLSADTQYF	TGTGCCAGCAGCTTAAGGTTATCGGCAGATACGCAGTATTTT
-	TRBV3-2	TRBJ1-4	few	22	CASSLRPSLDASTLGQNEKLFF	TGTGCCAGCAGCTTGCGCCCCTCATTGGATGCAAGTACCCTGGGACAGAATGAAAAACTGTTTTTT